This T cell receptor beta chain was obtained from a study of cytomegalovirus exposure and HLA in healthy donors. PCR used 60 Vbeta primers and 13 Jbeta primers. Measured with immunoSEQ multiplex PCR; TCRdb has only the in-frame clones, and not every one. The sample includes 100,000 to 150,000 clones, roughly 80% of them seen just once. This CDR3 is built from 14 residues. Trimming pared 6 bases from V and 4 bases from J, leaving 14 bases between. Germline V CDR1 and CDR2: MGHRA, YSYEKL. This rearrangement joins TRBV4-1 to TRBJ2-3, with D perhaps TRBD2 (7 bases). The sample comprised PBMCs. The TCR sequence derives from a woman in her 50s in good health and CMV-seronegative. CDR3 region: CASSTREGADTQYF. CDR3 nucleotide sequence: TGCGCCAGCAGTACAAGGGAGGGGGCAGATACGCAGTATTTT.